One and the same sample provided the 8 T cell receptor beta chains below, sequenced in a study of early T cells in non-severe SARS-CoV-2 infection. One entry per CDR3 protein results from TCRdb running MiXCR on the 5' RACE reads. This sample yields roughly 70,000 distinct CDR3 sequences, of which around 21% are seen a single time; 16% belongs to the top ten. The input for sequencing was whole blood, taken at baseline. The source is an adult who was a healthcare worker with PCR-confirmed SARS-CoV-2 infection or an uninfected control (not recorded which).

This clonotype was detected a few times. The gene calls are TRBV2 and TRBJ2-7; either TRBD1 or TRBD2 may fit D (5 bases each). CDR3 size: 12 residues. Germline V lookup: CDR1 SNHLY, CDR2 FYNNEI. V shed 6 bases and J shed 6 bases, with 12 bases lying between them. The CDR3 DNA reads as TGTGCCAGCAGGGGACCGGGCGGCGAGCAGTACTTC. The encoded protein is CASRGPGGEQYF.

In this sample, this clonotype turned up once. The V gene is TRBV10-2, the J gene TRBJ2-7; TRBD2 matches 10 bases. J lost 6 bases, V lost 3 bases, and 5 bases had no gene match. The CDR3 totals 14 residues. Germline V lookup: CDR1 WSHSY, CDR2 SAAADI. CDR3 region: CASSDLAGVTEQYF. The DNA of the CDR3 is TGCGCCAGCAGTGATCTAGCGGGGGTTACCGAGCAGTACTTC.

This clonotype was observed a handful of times. V and J are TRBV3-1 and TRBJ1-2, with 11 bases lining up with TRBD1. The trim removed 4 bases at V and 2 bases at J, leaving 3 bases unmatched. The CDR3 runs to 15 residues. The germline gives CDR1 LGHDT, CDR2 YNNKEL (reference sequence). The DNA for the CDR3 is TGTGCCAGCAGCCGGGACAGGGGGTACAACTATGGCTACACCTTC. As protein: CASSRDRGYNYGYTF.

The chain has TRBV18 and TRBJ1-5, with 8 bases lining up with TRBD1. Germline V gene sequence: CDR1 KGHSH, CDR2 LQKENI. The CDR3 contains 15 residues. V shed 3 bases, J shed 5 bases, and the junction held 6 bases outside the gene matches. CDR3 coding DNA: TGTGCCAGCTCACCCCGGACAGGGTTTGATCAGCCCCAGCATTTT. This gives the protein CASSPRTGFDQPQHF.

This clonotype was detected a few times. CDR3 DNA: TGCAGTGCTAGAGATCCGGAGAACTATGGCTACACCTTC. The encoded protein is CSARDPENYGYTF. This chain uses TRBV20-1 with TRBJ1-2; D ambiguous. Trimming stripped 0 bases from V and 2 bases from J, with 7 bases between. There are 13 residues in the CDR3. CDR1 and CDR2 (germline): DFQATT, SNEGSKA (reference sequence).

V and J are TRBV9 and TRBJ2-7, with TRBD1 matching 9 bases. The CDR3 spans 14 residues. Germline trimming cut 3 bases from V and 4 bases from J; bases unmatched to any gene: 5. CDR1 SGDLS and CDR2 YYNGEE come from the germline V gene. The CDR3 DNA follows: TGTGCCAGCAGCGAAACAGGGGGCCCTTACGAGCAGTACTTC. Translating it yields CASSETGGPYEQYF.

This clonotype occurred a few times. CDR3 region: CASSLSRDRGFREQFF. Written as DNA, the CDR3 is TGTGCCAGCAGCTTAAGCCGGGACAGGGGGTTTAGGGAGCAGTTCTTC. The rearrangement links TRBV7-8 to TRBJ2-1; 11 nucleotides align to TRBD1. The CDR3 is 16 amino acids. Germline V gene data show CDR1 as SGHVS and CDR2 as FQNEAQ. Trimming removed 2 bases from V and 10 bases from J; junction bases left unmatched: 10.

J is TRBJ2-3 and V is TRBV6-2 or TRBV6-3; 7 nucleotides agree with TRBD2. The CDR3 totals 15 residues. After removal of 5 bases from V and 2 bases from J, the junction contained 7 bases not matched to a gene. CDR1 is MNHEY, CDR2 SVGEGT, per germline. In nucleotides, the CDR3 is TGTGCCAGCAGTCAAGGACTAGGTTACACAGATACGCAGTATTTT. Translating it yields CASSQGLGYTDTQYF.